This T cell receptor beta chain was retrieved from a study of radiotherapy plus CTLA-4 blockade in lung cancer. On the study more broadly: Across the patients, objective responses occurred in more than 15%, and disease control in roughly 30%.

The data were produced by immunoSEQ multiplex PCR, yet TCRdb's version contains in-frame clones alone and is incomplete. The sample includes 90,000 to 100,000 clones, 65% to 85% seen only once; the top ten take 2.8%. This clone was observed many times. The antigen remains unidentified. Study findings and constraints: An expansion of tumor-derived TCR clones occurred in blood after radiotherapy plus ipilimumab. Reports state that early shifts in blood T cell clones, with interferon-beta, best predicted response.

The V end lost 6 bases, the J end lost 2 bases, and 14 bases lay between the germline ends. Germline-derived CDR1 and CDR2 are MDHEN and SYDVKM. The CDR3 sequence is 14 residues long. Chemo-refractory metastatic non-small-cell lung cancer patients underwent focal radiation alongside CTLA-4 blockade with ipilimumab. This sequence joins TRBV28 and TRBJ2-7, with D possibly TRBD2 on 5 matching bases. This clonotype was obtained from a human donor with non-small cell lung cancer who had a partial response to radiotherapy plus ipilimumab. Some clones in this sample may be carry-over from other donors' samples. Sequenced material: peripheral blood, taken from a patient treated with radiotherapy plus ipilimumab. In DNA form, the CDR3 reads TGTGCCAGCAGGCCCCCGGAGCGGACCTACGAGCAGTACTTC. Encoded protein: CASRPPERTYEQYF.